A single sample is the source of the 2 T cell receptor beta chains below, sequenced in a study of regulatory T cells in long-lasting Graves disease. Researchers made TCR beta libraries by using iRepertoire HTBI primers and running Arm-PCR on CDR3 regions. TCRdb fed the multiplex PCR reads into MiXCR, producing one record per CDR3 protein. The data show 350,000 to 450,000 distinct CDR3 sequences, with 12% seen just once and approximately 17% held by the top ten. Sample time point: newly diagnosed GD, antithyroid drugs for less than 3 months. TCR sequences were obtained from RNA taken from PBMCs. These data are also associated with another study on T cells in Graves' hyperthyroidism and ophthalmopathy.

This specimen was peripheral blood mononuclear cells (PBMCs), taken at new diagnosis, from a patient treated with antithyroid drugs. The receptor source for this set is a woman aged 18-29 years with Graves disease.

This clonotype has ten or more counts. V usage is TRBV2 and J usage is TRBJ2-7; D gene uncertain. V lost 6 bases and J lost 6, with 9 bases in between. Germline loops: CDR1 SNHLY, CDR2 FYNNEI. CDR3 length equals 11 residues. In DNA, the CDR3 is TGTGCCAGCAGAGGACCCTTCGAGCAGTACTTC. Its translation: CASRGPFEQYF.

This clonotype was detected only a few times. The chain recombines TRBV5-1 with TRBJ1-2; weak D call: TRBD1 (6 bases). This CDR3 is 16 amino acids long. Germline V gene data show CDR1 as SGHRS and CDR2 as YFSETQ. The ends were cut back, 0 bases at V and 3 bases at J, with 15 bases in the middle. The CDR3 DNA reads TGCGCCAGCAGCTTGGACGGACAGCGCTTTTACTATGGCTACACCTTC. This translates into CASSLDGQRFYYGYTF.